This T cell receptor (beta chain) was found in a study of neoadjuvant anti-PD-1 for oral cavity cancer. Whole-study results and caveats: Higher pretreatment Treg/Th17 ratios tracked higher pretreatment blood clonality.

Blood libraries mostly used approximately 450 ng genomic DNA, six replicates each. Measured with immunoSEQ multiplex PCR; TCRdb has only the in-frame clones, and not every one. The top ten hold about 2% of the sample, which has over 13,000 clones, 70% to 80% seen once. Time point indicated: after neoadjuvant nivolumab, at surgical resection. Patients had newly diagnosed, untreated stage II-IVA oral cavity squamous cell carcinoma. No culture or expansion preceded analysis of these blood cells. Comments on this clone: As yet, its antigen is unknown.

The V end lost 10 bases, the J end lost 1 base, and 10 bases lay between the germline ends. The CDR3 runs 13 residues. CDR1 and CDR2 from the germline V gene are SNHLY and FYNNEI. This sequence joins TRBV2 and TRBJ2-2; possible D gene TRBD1, 6 bases. The sequence was collected from a person aged 40 to 85 with oral cavity squamous cell carcinoma. The specimen comprised PBMCs, sampled after nivolumab (anti-PD-1) treatment. The CDR3 protein is CATQGRNTGELFF. DNA for the CDR3: TGTGCCACACAGGGAAGGAACACCGGGGAGCTGTTTTTT. Using reference TRBV2 and TRBJ2-2 for the parts outside the CDR3, the full variable domain is EPEVTQTPSHQVTQMGQEVILRCVPISNHLYFYWYRQILGQKVEFLVSFYNNEISEKSEIFDDQFSVERPDGSNFTLKIRSTKLEDSAMYFCATQGRNTGELFFGEGSRLTVL.